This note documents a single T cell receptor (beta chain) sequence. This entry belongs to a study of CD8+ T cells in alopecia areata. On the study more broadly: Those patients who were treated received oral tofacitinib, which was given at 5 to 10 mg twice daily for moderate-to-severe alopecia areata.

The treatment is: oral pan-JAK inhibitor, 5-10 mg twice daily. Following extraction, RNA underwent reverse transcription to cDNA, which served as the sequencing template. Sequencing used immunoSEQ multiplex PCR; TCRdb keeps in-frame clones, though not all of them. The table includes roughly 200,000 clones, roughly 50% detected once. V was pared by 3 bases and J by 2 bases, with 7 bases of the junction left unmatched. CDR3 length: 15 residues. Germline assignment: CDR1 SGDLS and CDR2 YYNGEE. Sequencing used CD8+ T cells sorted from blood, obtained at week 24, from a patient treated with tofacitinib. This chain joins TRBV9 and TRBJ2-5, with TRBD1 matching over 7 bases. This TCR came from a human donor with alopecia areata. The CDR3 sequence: CASSELGQIQETQYF. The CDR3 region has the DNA TGTGCCAGCAGCGAGTTGGGACAGATACAAGAGACCCAGTACTTC.